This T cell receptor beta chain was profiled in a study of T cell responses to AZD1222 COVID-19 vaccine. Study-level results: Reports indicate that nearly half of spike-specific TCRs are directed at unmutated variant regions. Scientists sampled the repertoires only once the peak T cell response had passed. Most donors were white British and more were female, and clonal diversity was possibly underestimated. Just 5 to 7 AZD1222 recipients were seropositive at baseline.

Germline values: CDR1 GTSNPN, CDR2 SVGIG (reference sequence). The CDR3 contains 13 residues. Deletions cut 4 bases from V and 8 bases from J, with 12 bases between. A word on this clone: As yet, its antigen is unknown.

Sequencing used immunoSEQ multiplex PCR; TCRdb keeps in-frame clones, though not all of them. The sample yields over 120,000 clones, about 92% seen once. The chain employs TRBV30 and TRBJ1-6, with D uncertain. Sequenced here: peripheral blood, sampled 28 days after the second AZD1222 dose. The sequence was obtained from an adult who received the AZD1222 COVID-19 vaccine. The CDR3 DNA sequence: TGTGCCTGGAATGGCAGAGCAGATTCACCCCTCCACTTT. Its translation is CAWNGRADSPLHF.